This is a list of T cell receptor beta chains from one sample in a study of T cell repertoires in aging, cancer and after chemotherapy. Each CDR3 protein is one row after TCRdb ran MiXCR on the multiplex PCR reads. Of 5,000 to 6,500 distinct CDR3 sequences in the sample, approximately 25% were seen once. What was sequenced was blood. The receptors were gathered from a human donor in good health. Both conserved end residues are part of each CDR3. A D gene is named only where the DNA matches it firmly. Rows may omit the clone size; those that give it use once, few, many or a size class.

>TRBV12-3/TRBV12-4|TRBJ2-7|NA|NA
TGTGCCAGCAGCTTATTCCGGGAAGGCGAGCAGTACTTC
CASSLFREGEQYF
>TRBV28|TRBJ1-4|NA|few
TGTGCCAGCAGTTTAAAGCGCGAAAAACTGTTTTTT
CASSLKREKLFF
>TRBV24-1|TRBJ1-1|NA|NA
TGTGCCACCAGTGATTTGAACACTGAAGCTTTCTTT
CATSDLNTEAFF
>TRBV20-1|TRBJ1-4|NA|NA
TGCAGTGCCGCGGAGGGGGGCGCGGGTGAAAAACTGTTTTTT
CSAAEGGAGEKLFF
>TRBV5-1|TRBJ1-1|NA|NA
TGCGCCAGCCAAGGGAGGGAGTACACTGAAGCTTTCTTT
CASQGREYTEAFF
>TRBV30|TRBJ1-3|TRBD1|medium-sized
TGTGCCTGGAGTGGCCAAAATACAGGGGCTGGAAACACCATATATTTT
CAWSGQNTGAGNTIYF
>TRBV19|TRBJ2-7|NA|medium-sized
TGTGCCAGTAGTAACGGTCGGGGGGACACCTACGAGCAGTACTTC
CASSNGRGDTYEQYF
>TRBV30|TRBJ1-1|NA|medium-sized
TGTGCGAAGACCTTAATGAACACTGAAGCTTTCTTT
CAKTLMNTEAFF
>TRBV6-2/TRBV6-3|TRBJ2-3|TRBD2|NA
TGTGCCAGCAGCACCACTCTAGCGGGAGGGCCTCCAGATACGCAGTATTTT
CASSTTLAGGPPDTQYF
>TRBV7-2|TRBJ2-3|NA|NA
TGTGCCAGCAGCCCTCAGTGGGGGACGGGGCGGATCACAGATACGCAGTATTTT
CASSPQWGTGRITDTQYF
>TRBV6-5|TRBJ1-5|TRBD1|NA
TGTGCCAGCAGTCTGGACAGGCTCAATCAGCCCCAGCATTTT
CASSLDRLNQPQHF
>TRBV20-1|TRBJ2-3|NA|NA
TGCAGTGCTAGGCCCCAAGGTGCAGATACGCAGTATTTT
CSARPQGADTQYF
>TRBV27|TRBJ2-5|NA|medium-sized
TGTGCCAGCAGCCCAAGGGTTGAAGAGACCCAGTACTTC
CASSPRVEETQYF